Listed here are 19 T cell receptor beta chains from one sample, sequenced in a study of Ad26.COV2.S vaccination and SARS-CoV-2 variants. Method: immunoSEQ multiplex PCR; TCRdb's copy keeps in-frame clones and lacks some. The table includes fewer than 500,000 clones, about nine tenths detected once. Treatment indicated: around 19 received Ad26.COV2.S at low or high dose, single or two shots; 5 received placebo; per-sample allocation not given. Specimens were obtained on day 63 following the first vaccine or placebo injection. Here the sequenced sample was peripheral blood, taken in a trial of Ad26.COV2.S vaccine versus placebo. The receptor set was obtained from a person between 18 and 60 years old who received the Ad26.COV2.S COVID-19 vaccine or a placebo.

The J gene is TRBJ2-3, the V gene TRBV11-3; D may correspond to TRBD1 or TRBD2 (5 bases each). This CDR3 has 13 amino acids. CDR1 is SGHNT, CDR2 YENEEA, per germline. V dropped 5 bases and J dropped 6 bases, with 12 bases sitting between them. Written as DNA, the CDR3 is TGTGCCAGCAGCCGACTCGAGGGGGATACGCAGTATTTT. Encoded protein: CASSRLEGDTQYF.

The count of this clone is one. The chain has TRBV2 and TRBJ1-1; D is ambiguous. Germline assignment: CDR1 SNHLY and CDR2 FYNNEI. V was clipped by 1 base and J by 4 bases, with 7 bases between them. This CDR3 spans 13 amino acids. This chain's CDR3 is CASSEGLVTEAFF. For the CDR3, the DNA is TGTGCCAGCAGTGAAGGGCTGGTCACTGAAGCTTTCTTT.

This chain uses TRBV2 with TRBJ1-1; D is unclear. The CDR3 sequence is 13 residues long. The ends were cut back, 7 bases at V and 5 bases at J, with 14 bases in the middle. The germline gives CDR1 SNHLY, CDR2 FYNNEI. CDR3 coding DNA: TGTGCCAGCACCGTTCTACCTACTACTGAAGCTTTCTTT. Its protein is CASTVLPTTEAFF. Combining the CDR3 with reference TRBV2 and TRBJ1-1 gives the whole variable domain EPEVTQTPSHQVTQMGQEVILRCVPISNHLYFYWYRQILGQKVEFLVSFYNNEISEKSEIFDDQFSVERPDGSNFTLKIRSTKLEDSAMYFCASTVLPTTEAFFGQGTRLTVV.

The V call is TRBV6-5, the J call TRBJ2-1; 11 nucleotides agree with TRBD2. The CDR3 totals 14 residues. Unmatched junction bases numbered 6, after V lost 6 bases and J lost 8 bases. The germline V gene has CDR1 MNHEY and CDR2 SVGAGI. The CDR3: CASRDTSGRYEQFF. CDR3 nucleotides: TGTGCCAGCAGGGATACTAGCGGGAGATATGAGCAGTTCTTC.

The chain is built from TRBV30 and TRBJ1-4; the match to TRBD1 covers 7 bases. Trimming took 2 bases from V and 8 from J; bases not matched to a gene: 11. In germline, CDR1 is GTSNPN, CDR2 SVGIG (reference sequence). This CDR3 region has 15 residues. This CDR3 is CAWSFPTGEGEKLFF. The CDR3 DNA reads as TGTGCCTGGAGTTTCCCCACAGGGGAGGGGGAAAAACTGTTTTTT.

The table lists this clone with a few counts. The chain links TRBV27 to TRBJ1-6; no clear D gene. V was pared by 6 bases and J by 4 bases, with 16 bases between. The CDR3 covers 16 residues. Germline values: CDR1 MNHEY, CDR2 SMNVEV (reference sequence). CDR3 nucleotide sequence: TGTGCCAGCAGCCTCGAGGGCCCTAGGTATAATTCACCCCTCCACTTT. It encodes CASSLEGPRYNSPLHF.

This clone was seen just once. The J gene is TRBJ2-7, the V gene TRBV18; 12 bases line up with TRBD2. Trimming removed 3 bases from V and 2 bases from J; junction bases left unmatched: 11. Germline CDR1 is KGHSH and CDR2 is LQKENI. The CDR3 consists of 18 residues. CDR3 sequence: CASSPFLLTSGSTYEQYF. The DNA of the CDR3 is TGTGCCAGCTCACCCTTCCTTCTGACTAGCGGGAGTACCTACGAGCAGTACTTC. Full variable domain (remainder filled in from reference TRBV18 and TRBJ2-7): NAGVMQNPRHLVRRRGQEARLRCSPMKGHSHVYWYRQLPEEGLKFMVYLQKENIIDESGMPKERFSAEFPKEGPSILRIQQVVRGDSAAYFCASSPFLLTSGSTYEQYFGPGTRLTVT.

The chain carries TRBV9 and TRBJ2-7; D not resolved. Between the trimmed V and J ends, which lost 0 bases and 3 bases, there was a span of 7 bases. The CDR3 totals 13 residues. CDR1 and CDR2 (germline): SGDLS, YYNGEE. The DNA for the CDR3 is TGTGCCAGCAGCGTAGGAGAGAGCTACGAGCAGTACTTC. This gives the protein CASSVGESYEQYF.

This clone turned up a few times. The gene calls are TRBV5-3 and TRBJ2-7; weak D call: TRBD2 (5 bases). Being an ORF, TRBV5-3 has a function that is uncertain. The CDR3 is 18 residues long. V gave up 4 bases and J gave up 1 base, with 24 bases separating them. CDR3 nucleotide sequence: TGTGCCAGAAGCGTAAAGGGAGCCCCCTCTTACCTTTCCTACGAGCAGTACTTC. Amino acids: CARSVKGAPSYLSYEQYF.

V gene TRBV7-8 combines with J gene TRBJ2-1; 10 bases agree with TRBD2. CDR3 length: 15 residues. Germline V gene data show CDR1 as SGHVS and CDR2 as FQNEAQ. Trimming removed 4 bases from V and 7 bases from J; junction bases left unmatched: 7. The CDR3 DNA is TGTGCCAGCAGCTCTAGCGGGAGAAAGGCAAATGAGCAGTTCTTC. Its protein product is CASSSSGRKANEQFF.

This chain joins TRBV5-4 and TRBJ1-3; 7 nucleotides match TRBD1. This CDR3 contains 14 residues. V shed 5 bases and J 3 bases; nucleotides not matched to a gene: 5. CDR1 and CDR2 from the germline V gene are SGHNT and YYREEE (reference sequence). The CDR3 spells CASSLGGGGNTIYF. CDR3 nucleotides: TGTGCCAGCAGTTTAGGGGGCGGTGGAAACACCATATATTTT. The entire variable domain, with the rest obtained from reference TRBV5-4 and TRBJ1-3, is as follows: ETGVTQSPTHLIKTRGQQVTLRCSSQSGHNTVSWYQQALGQGPQFIFQYYREEENGRGNFPPRFSGLQFPNYSSELNVNALELDDSALYLCASSLGGGGNTIYFGEGSWLTVV.

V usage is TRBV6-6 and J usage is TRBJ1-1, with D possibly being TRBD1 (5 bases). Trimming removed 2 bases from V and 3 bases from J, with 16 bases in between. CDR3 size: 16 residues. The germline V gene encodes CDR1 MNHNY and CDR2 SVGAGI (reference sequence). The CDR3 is CASSYAIGVEDTEAFF. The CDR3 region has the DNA TGTGCCAGCAGTTACGCTATAGGGGTAGAGGACACTGAAGCTTTCTTT.

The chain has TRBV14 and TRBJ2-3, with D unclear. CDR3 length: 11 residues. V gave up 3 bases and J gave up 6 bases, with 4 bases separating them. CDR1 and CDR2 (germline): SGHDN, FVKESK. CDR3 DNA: TGTGCCAGCAGCCAGGGGGATACGCAGTATTTT. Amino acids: CASSQGDTQYF. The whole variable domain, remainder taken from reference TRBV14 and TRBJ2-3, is EAGVTQFPSHSVIEKGQTVTLRCDPISGHDNLYWYRRVMGKEIKFLLHFVKESKQDESGMPNNRFLAERTGGTYSTLKVQPAELEDSGVYFCASSQGDTQYFGPGTRLTVL.

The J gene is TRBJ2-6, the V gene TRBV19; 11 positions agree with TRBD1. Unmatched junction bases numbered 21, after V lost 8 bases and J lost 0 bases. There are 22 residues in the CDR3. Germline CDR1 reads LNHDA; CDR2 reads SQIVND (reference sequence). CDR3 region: CASRWGGTSPGTGGSGANVLTF. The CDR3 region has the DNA TGTGCCAGTCGATGGGGAGGTACCTCACCTGGGACAGGGGGCTCTGGGGCCAACGTCCTGACTTTC.

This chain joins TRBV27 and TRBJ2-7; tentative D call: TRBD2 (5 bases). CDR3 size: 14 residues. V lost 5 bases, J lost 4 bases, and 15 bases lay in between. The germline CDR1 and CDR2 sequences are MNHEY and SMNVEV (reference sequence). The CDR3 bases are TGTGCCAGCAGTCTGGCTAGCATCGGTTACGAGCAGTACTTC. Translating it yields CASSLASIGYEQYF.

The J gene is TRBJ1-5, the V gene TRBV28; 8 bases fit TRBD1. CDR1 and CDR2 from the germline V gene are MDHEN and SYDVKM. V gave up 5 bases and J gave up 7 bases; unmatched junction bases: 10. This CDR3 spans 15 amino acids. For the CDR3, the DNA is TGTGCCAGCAGTATACAGGGGGGAGTCGGGCAGCCCCAGCATTTT. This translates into CASSIQGGVGQPQHF.

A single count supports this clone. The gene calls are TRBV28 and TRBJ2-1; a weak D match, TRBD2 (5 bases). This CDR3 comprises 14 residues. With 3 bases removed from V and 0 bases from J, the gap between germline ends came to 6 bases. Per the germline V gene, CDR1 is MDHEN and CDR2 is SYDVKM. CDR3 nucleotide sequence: TGTGCCAGCAGTTTTGGGAGCTCCTACAATGAGCAGTTCTTC. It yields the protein CASSFGSSYNEQFF.

The CDR3 DNA reads as TGTGCCAGCAGCTTAAGTAGCGGGGGATACGCAGATACGCAGTATTTT. Translation: CASSLSSGGYADTQYF. This chain uses TRBV11-3 with TRBJ2-3; 9 bases align to TRBD2. The CDR3 sequence is 16 residues long. Germline CDR1 and CDR2: SGHNT and YENEEA. With V trimmed by 2 bases and J by 4 bases, 7 bases remained unmatched.

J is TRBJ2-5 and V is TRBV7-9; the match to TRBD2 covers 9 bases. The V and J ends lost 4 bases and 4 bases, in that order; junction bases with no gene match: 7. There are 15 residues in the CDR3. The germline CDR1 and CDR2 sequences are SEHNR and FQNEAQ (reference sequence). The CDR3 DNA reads TGTGCCAGCAGCTACATAGGAGCGGGAGGAGAGACCCAGTACTTC. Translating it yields CASSYIGAGGETQYF.